The 16 T cell receptor beta chains listed next were all sequenced from one sample in a study of technical replicates of blood from several donors. Sequencing was performed with immunoSEQ multiplex PCR; in TCRdb, only in-frame clones are kept and a portion is missing. The sample gives over 75,000 clones, approximately 97% of which show up once; around 0.2% is in the top ten. Source material: T cells isolated from PBMCs. These receptors all stem from a human donor in good health.

This chain connects TRBV7-2 to TRBJ1-5; possibly TRBD1 for D (5 bases). The V end was cut by 2 bases, the J end by 5 bases, with 10 bases between. There are 14 residues in the CDR3. The V gene's germline CDR1 is SGHTA and CDR2 FQGNSA. The CDR3 sequence: CASSLTGSHQPQHF. The CDR3 DNA follows: TGTGCCAGCAGCTTAACAGGATCCCATCAGCCCCAGCATTTT.

The chain joins TRBV6-5 to TRBJ2-1; 9 nucleotides line up with TRBD2. This CDR3 is 16 amino acids long. CDR1 MNHEY and CDR2 SVGAGI come from the germline V gene. V was pared by 2 bases and J by 5 bases, with 7 bases of the junction left unmatched. Here the CDR3 DNA reads TGTGCCAGCAGTTACGCCGGTAGCGGGAGCCACAATGAGCAGTTCTTC. Residues: CASSYAGSGSHNEQFF.

The CDR3 loop is CASSLPGGDTEAFF. For the CDR3, the DNA is TGTGCCAGCAGCTTGCCAGGCGGGGACACTGAAGCTTTCTTT. The gene calls are TRBV5-4 and TRBJ1-1; D ambiguous. The CDR3 runs to 14 residues. Trimming left V 1 base short and J 3 bases short, with 10 bases between. CDR1 and CDR2 (germline): SGHNT, YYREEE (reference sequence). The full variable domain, in which reference TRBV5-4 and TRBJ1-1 provide the parts outside the CDR3, is ETGVTQSPTHLIKTRGQQVTLRCSSQSGHNTVSWYQQALGQGPQFIFQYYREEENGRGNFPPRFSGLQFPNYSSELNVNALELDDSALYLCASSLPGGDTEAFFGQGTRLTVV.

This chain connects TRBV2 to TRBJ1-2; 7 bases line up with TRBD1. The CDR3 is 16 amino acids. Looked up from germline, CDR1 is SNHLY and CDR2 is FYNNEI. Unmatched junction bases numbered 16, after V lost 6 bases and J lost 6 bases. CDR3 nucleotides: TGTGCCAGCAGCGAGACCGTCCTACAGGGGTGGAATGGCTACACCTTC. This codes for CASSETVLQGWNGYTF.

The rearrangement joins TRBV5-6 to TRBJ1-5; 9 bases match TRBD1. The CDR3 contains 15 residues. The ends lost 3 bases at V and 4 bases at J; junction bases unmatched: 5. Germline-derived CDR1 and CDR2 are SGHDT and YYEEEE. The CDR3 sequence is CASSYTGGGNQPQHF. For the CDR3, the DNA is TGTGCCAGCAGCTATACAGGGGGCGGGAATCAGCCCCAGCATTTT.

This chain uses TRBV5-1 with TRBJ2-3; no reliable D call. Trimming stripped 2 bases from V and 4 bases from J, with 17 bases between. Germline V gene data show CDR1 as SGHRS and CDR2 as YFSETQ. The CDR3 contains 16 residues. CDR3: CASSLPGLREADTQYF. The CDR3 DNA is TGCGCCAGCAGCTTACCTGGGTTGCGTGAGGCAGATACGCAGTATTTT.

V gene TRBV27 combines with J gene TRBJ2-3, with D perhaps matching TRBD2 (5 bases). Per the germline V gene, CDR1 is MNHEY and CDR2 is SMNVEV (reference sequence). V lost 6 bases and J lost 2, with 12 bases in between. The CDR3 covers 14 residues. CDR3 residues: CASSNRGLTDTQYF. The CDR3 region has the DNA TGTGCCAGCAGCAACCGGGGTCTCACAGATACGCAGTATTTT.

The rearrangement joins TRBV19 to TRBJ2-5; 9 bases line up with TRBD2. CDR3 length: 15 amino acids. Germline CDR1 is LNHDA and CDR2 is SQIVND (reference sequence). The V segment lost 5 bases and the J segment 2 bases; nucleotides outside the gene matches: 6. The CDR3 protein is CASSSWLAGQETQYF. The CDR3 region has the DNA TGTGCCAGTAGTTCGTGGCTAGCGGGACAAGAGACCCAGTACTTC.

The chain carries TRBV27 and TRBJ2-4; a possible D gene is TRBD2 (5 bases). This CDR3 contains 13 residues. CDR1 MNHEY and CDR2 SMNVEV come from the germline V gene (reference sequence). V was clipped by 0 bases and J by 9 bases, with 9 bases between them. The DNA of the CDR3 is TGTGCCAGCAGTTTATCCGGGGTGGGCATTCAGTACTTC. It specifies CASSLSGVGIQYF.

CDR3 coding DNA: TGTGCCAGCAGCCAAGCAGGAAGAAGCTCCTACGAGCAGTACTTC. Translated, it gives CASSQAGRSSYEQYF. The rearrangement joins TRBV14 to TRBJ2-7; D gene unclear. The CDR3 contains 15 residues. Germline V gene sequence: CDR1 SGHDN, CDR2 FVKESK. V was pared by 1 base and J by 0 bases, with 10 bases between. Full variable domain (missing parts from reference TRBV14 and TRBJ2-7): EAGVTQFPSHSVIEKGQTVTLRCDPISGHDNLYWYRRVMGKEIKFLLHFVKESKQDESGMPNNRFLAERTGGTYSTLKVQPAELEDSGVYFCASSQAGRSSYEQYFGPGTRLTVT.

This chain links TRBV6-5 with TRBJ1-1, with D tentatively TRBD1 (6 bases). This CDR3 region has 14 residues. The V gene lost 0 bases and the J gene lost 6 bases, with 11 bases spanning the gap. Germline CDR1 and CDR2: MNHEY and SVGAGI. CDR3 residues: CASSYSWGQAEAFF. The CDR3 DNA follows: TGTGCCAGCAGTTACTCTTGGGGGCAAGCTGAAGCTTTCTTT.

The CDR3 DNA reads as TGTGCCAGCAGGGAAAACGGACAGACCTACACCTTC. Its protein is CASRENGQTYTF. This chain uses TRBV5-6 with TRBJ1-2; possible D gene TRBD1, 6 bases. Germline V gives CDR1 SGHDT, CDR2 YYEEEE. V gave up 5 bases and J gave up 10 bases, with 15 bases separating them. This CDR3 comprises 12 residues.

The V call is TRBV6-5, the J call TRBJ2-1; 8 bases are a match to TRBD1. Germline V gene sequence: CDR1 MNHEY, CDR2 SVGAGI. This CDR3 spans 14 amino acids. Trimming took 6 bases from V and 15 from J; bases not matched to a gene: 16. DNA for the CDR3: TGTGCCAGCAGGCCACGGGACAGGAATTTAGGGGCGTTCTTC. Amino acid sequence: CASRPRDRNLGAFF.

Here the CDR3 DNA reads TGTGCCAGCGGTTGGACTAGCGGCACCTACGAGCAGTACTTC. It encodes CASGWTSGTYEQYF. The chain has TRBV5-5 and TRBJ2-7; 10 bases are shared with TRBD2. CDR3 length: 14 amino acids. The germline CDR1 and CDR2 sequences are SGHKS and YYEKEE (reference sequence). The trim removed 7 bases at V and 2 bases at J, leaving 6 bases unmatched.

This clone was seen only a few times. This CDR3 reads CASSLGTGPQETQYF. CDR3 DNA sequence: TGCGCCAGCAGCTTGGGTACAGGGCCCCAAGAGACCCAGTACTTC. The chain couples TRBV5-1 to TRBJ2-5; the D gene is possibly TRBD1 (6 bases). V lost 0 bases to trimming and J lost 1 base, with 10 bases between them. CDR1 is SGHRS and CDR2 is YFSETQ in the germline V gene. The CDR3 is 15 residues long.

This clone was seen once. The J gene is TRBJ1-6, the V gene TRBV27; 9 bases are shared with TRBD1. From germline, CDR1 is MNHEY and CDR2 SMNVEV (reference sequence). Trimming at V came to 4 bases and at J to 10 bases, leaving 8 bases not matched to a gene. The length of the CDR3 is 15 residues. The CDR3 loop reads CASSSETGGRSPLHF. The DNA of the CDR3 is TGTGCCAGCAGTTCCGAAACAGGGGGCAGGTCACCCCTCCACTTT.